This record concerns one T cell receptor (beta chain) sequence. The sample comes from a study of blood T cell repertoires in COVID-19. This CDR3 contains 12 residues. CDR1 KGHSH and CDR2 LQKENI come from the germline V gene. The V gene lost 5 bases and the J gene lost 2 bases, with 6 bases spanning the gap. Using immunoSEQ multiplex PCR, the repertoire was profiled, and TCRdb retains in-frame clones only, with some absent. The sample has about 230,000 clones, 88% seen once. The chain joins TRBV18 to TRBJ1-1, with D hard to call. Material for sequencing was peripheral blood. This receptor was identified in an older woman with acute or convalescent COVID-19. The CDR3 loop reads CASSTSNTEAFF. In nucleotides, the CDR3 is TGTGCCAGCTCAACATCTAACACTGAAGCTTTCTTT.